Shown below are 16 T cell receptor beta chains from a single sample sequenced in a study of Ad26.COV2.S vaccination and SARS-CoV-2 variants. Assay: immunoSEQ multiplex PCR; the TCRdb copy retains only in-frame clones and omits some. The table lists approximately 280,000 clones, 80% to 90% of them singletons. Treatment noted: roughly 20 received Ad26.COV2.S at low or high dose, single or two shots; 5 received placebo; per-sample allocation not given. Collection of samples fell on day 63 after the first vaccine or placebo injection. The sequencing here drew on peripheral blood, taken in a trial of Ad26.COV2.S vaccine versus placebo. The receptors shown here come from a person aged 18-65 years who received the Ad26.COV2.S COVID-19 vaccine or a placebo.

The chain joins TRBV7-3 to TRBJ1-2; TRBD1 matches 8 bases. This CDR3 region has 13 residues. With V trimmed by 5 bases and J by 7 bases, 6 bases remained unmatched. Germline-derived CDR1 and CDR2 are SGHTA and FQGTGA. CDR3 residues: CASSARTGSGYTF. The CDR3 DNA sequence: TGTGCCAGCAGCGCCCGGACAGGGAGTGGCTACACCTTC.

CDR3 DNA: TGTGCCAGCTCACCACCGAGGACAGTTAGCTCCTACAATGAGCAGTTCTTC. As protein: CASSPPRTVSSYNEQFF. V and J are TRBV18 and TRBJ2-1, with D possibly matching TRBD1 (6 bases). Germline loops: CDR1 KGHSH, CDR2 LQKENI. V lost 0 bases and J 0 bases, leaving 12 bases between the germline ends. The CDR3 is 17 amino acids.

This sequence joins TRBV20-1 and TRBJ1-2; the D is unclear. The CDR3 consists of 9 residues. V was clipped by 6 bases and J by 8 bases, with 7 bases between them. CDR1 DFQATT and CDR2 SNEGSKA come from the germline V gene (reference sequence). The CDR3: CSAAQGYTF. Here the CDR3 DNA reads TGCAGTGCCGCTCAAGGCTACACCTTC.

The chain links TRBV5-1 to TRBJ1-1; a possible D gene is TRBD1 (5 bases). Between the trimmed V and J ends, which lost 4 bases and 4 bases, there was a span of 8 bases. The germline V gene encodes CDR1 SGHRS and CDR2 YFSETQ. This CDR3 is 12 amino acids long. The chain's CDR3 is CASSGGGTEAFF. The CDR3 region has the DNA TGCGCCAGCAGCGGGGGAGGCACTGAAGCTTTCTTT.

CDR3 sequence reads: CASSQERGAYGYTF. As DNA, the CDR3 is TGCGCCAGCAGCCAAGAGAGGGGCGCGTATGGCTACACCTTC. The rearrangement joins TRBV4-3 to TRBJ1-2; D is perhaps TRBD1 (5 bases). Germline CDR1 is LGHNA and CDR2 is YSLEER. V dropped 0 bases and J dropped 5 bases, with 10 bases sitting between them. The CDR3 consists of 14 residues.

The chain is built from TRBV28 and TRBJ1-2; D possibly corresponds to TRBD1 (6 bases). Trimming cost V 6 bases and J 7 bases, with 15 bases left between them. Germline loops: CDR1 MDHEN, CDR2 SYDVKM. The CDR3 is 13 amino acids. The CDR3 DNA sequence: TGTGCCAGCAGGCCTCCGGGGGCTCGTGGCTACACCTTC. Translation gives CASRPPGARGYTF.

This rearrangement joins TRBV2 to TRBJ1-3; tentative D call: TRBD1 (5 bases). V lost 4 bases and J lost 0, with 10 bases in between. Germline V gene data show CDR1 as SNHLY and CDR2 as FYNNEI. The CDR3 covers 15 residues. CDR3 nucleotides: TGTGCCAGCAGTGCGCAGGGACCCTCTGGAAACACCATATATTTT. As protein: CASSAQGPSGNTIYF.

V gene TRBV27 combines with J gene TRBJ1-1; D gene uncertain. Trimming took off 2 bases at V and 7 bases at J, with 11 bases between the two ends. CDR1 MNHEY and CDR2 SMNVEV come from the germline V gene (reference sequence). This CDR3 comprises 13 residues. CDR3 DNA: TGTGCCAGCAGTTTAATGTTGGGGATTGAAGCTTTCTTT. It codes for CASSLMLGIEAFF.

The rearrangement uses TRBV7-9 and TRBJ2-1; D is perhaps TRBD2 (6 bases). The V end was cut by 8 bases, the J end by 11 bases, with 13 bases between. Germline values: CDR1 SEHNR, CDR2 FQNEAQ (reference sequence). The CDR3 has 11 residues. The CDR3, as DNA: TGTGCCAGCGGGGACTCCTCGAAGCAGTTCTTC. Encoded protein: CASGDSSKQFF. Filled out from reference TRBV7-9 and TRBJ2-1, the complete variable domain reads DTGVSQNPRHKITKRGQNVTFRCDPISEHNRLYWYRQTLGQGPEFLTYFQNEAQLEKSRLLSDRFSAERPKGSFSTLEIQRTEQGDSAMYLCASGDSSKQFFGPGTRLTVL.

The chain combines TRBV5-1 with TRBJ2-3, with D possibly TRBD1 on 6 matching bases. The V and J ends lost 0 bases and 3 bases respectively, with 11 bases between them. In germline, CDR1 is SGHRS, CDR2 YFSETQ. The CDR3 extends over 15 amino acids. CDR3 DNA sequence: TGCGCCAGCAGCTTGGTCGAAACAGGGACAGATACGCAGTATTTT. It encodes CASSLVETGTDTQYF.

The chain links TRBV4-1 to TRBJ1-2; D gene ambiguous. Looked up from germline, CDR1 is MGHRA and CDR2 is YSYEKL. This CDR3 region has 14 residues. V lost 5 bases and J 7 bases, leaving 17 bases between the germline ends. The CDR3 coding sequence is TGCGCCAGCAGCACTAACAGTTATCAGGCTGGCTACACCTTC. As protein: CASSTNSYQAGYTF.

In this sample, this clone turned up once. The chain joins TRBV29-1 to TRBJ1-5; D is unresolved. This CDR3 spans 14 amino acids. The V gene's germline CDR1 is SQVTM and CDR2 ANQGSEA. The V and J ends lost 6 bases and 5 bases respectively, with 17 bases between them. DNA for the CDR3: TGCAGCGTGGGAGGGCCCGGGCGGGATCAGCCCCAGCATTTT. It specifies CSVGGPGRDQPQHF.

V is TRBV2 and J is TRBJ2-1, with D unresolved. The CDR3 runs to 14 residues. Germline V CDR1 and CDR2: SNHLY, FYNNEI. Trimming shortened V by 7 bases and J by 6 bases, and 16 bases separated the two germline ends. The CDR3: CASNPGVSGNEQFF. The CDR3 nucleotides read TGTGCCAGCAATCCCGGAGTGTCCGGCAATGAGCAGTTCTTC. The variable domain in full, completed from reference TRBV2 and TRBJ2-1, reads EPEVTQTPSHQVTQMGQEVILRCVPISNHLYFYWYRQILGQKVEFLVSFYNNEISEKSEIFDDQFSVERPDGSNFTLKIRSTKLEDSAMYFCASNPGVSGNEQFFGPGTRLTVL.

The chain links TRBV3-1 (or the pseudogene TRBV3-2) to TRBJ1-2, with D possibly being TRBD1 (6 bases). The V gene lost 4 bases and the J gene lost 5 bases, with 20 bases spanning the gap. Germline V lookup: CDR1 LGHDT, CDR2 YNNKEL (reference sequence). The CDR3 is 16 residues long. CDR3 in DNA: TGTGCCAGCAGCCCTGTGGATGGGACATTAGGATATGGCTACACCTTC. This encodes CASSPVDGTLGYGYTF.

This chain uses TRBV2 with TRBJ2-5; D gene ambiguous. The CDR3 is made up of 13 amino acids. Trimming removed 8 bases from V and 0 bases from J, with 10 bases in between. Looked up from germline, CDR1 is SNHLY and CDR2 is FYNNEI. CDR3 region: CASDPGDQETQYF. The CDR3 DNA is TGTGCCAGCGACCCCGGAGACCAAGAGACCCAGTACTTC.

The CDR3 loop is CASSLGLAGGSDEQFF. The CDR3 nucleotides are TGTGCCAGCAGCTTGGGTCTAGCGGGGGGTTCAGATGAGCAGTTCTTC. The chain links TRBV5-4 to TRBJ2-1; TRBD2 matches at 11 bases. The length of the CDR3 is 16 residues. V lost 0 bases and J lost 8; bases outside the gene matches: 7. Germline V gene lookup returns CDR1 SGHNT and CDR2 YYREEE (reference sequence). Full variable domain (outside the CDR3, taken from reference TRBV5-4 and TRBJ2-1): ETGVTQSPTHLIKTRGQQVTLRCSSQSGHNTVSWYQQALGQGPQFIFQYYREEENGRGNFPPRFSGLQFPNYSSELNVNALELDDSALYLCASSLGLAGGSDEQFFGPGTRLTVL.